This TCR beta chain originates from a study of T cells in Graves' hyperthyroidism and ophthalmopathy. Researchers amplified the TCR beta CDR3 regions from RNA transcripts. First-round RT-PCR of the TCR CDR3 relied on the HTBI primer set. TCRdb passed the multiplex PCR reads through MiXCR, listing each CDR3 protein once. The repertoire consists of roughly 180,000 distinct CDR3 sequences, with 17% occurring once and the leading ten covering roughly 30%. Germline-derived CDR1 and CDR2 are SGHTA and FQGTGA. V lost 4 bases, J lost 4 bases, and 4 bases stayed unmatched. This CDR3 contains 15 residues. This clonotype was detected ten times or more. Its antigen is not known. The study defined stable Graves' hyperthyroidism as no ophthalmopathy progression within 18 months. Whole-study results and caveats: Most clonotypes expanded in thyroid above 0.001 were likewise present in blood. Ophthalmopathy, which appeared later, was predicted by the model a median about 5.9 months before onset. A model built on 13 V-J features separated ophthalmopathy from stable hyperthyroidism.

The chain combines TRBV7-3 with TRBJ2-1; 10 bases are shared with TRBD2. The sequencing input was blood. The receptor comes from a woman aged 45-65 years with Graves' hyperthyroidism. CDR3 in DNA: TGTGCCAGCAGCTCCCTAGCGGGGGTTTACAATGAGCAGTTCTTC. It is translated as CASSSLAGVYNEQFF. Supplemented by reference TRBV7-3 and TRBJ2-1, the full variable domain reads GAGVSQTPSNKVTEKGKYVELRCDPISGHTALYWYRQSLGQGPEFLIYFQGTGAADDSGLPNDRFFAVRPEGSVSTLKIQRTERGDSAVYLCASSSLAGVYNEQFFGPGTRLTVL.